These 21 T cell receptor beta chains came from one sample sequenced in a study of blood T cell repertoires in COVID-19. Produced via immunoSEQ multiplex PCR; TCRdb's table is partial and in-frame only. The sample records approximately 140,000 clones, 84% being singletons. Specimen: peripheral blood. These receptors came from a woman over 75 with acute or convalescent COVID-19.

This clone was seen just once. The chain links TRBV18 to TRBJ2-7, with D tentatively TRBD2 (5 bases). The CDR3 consists of 14 residues. Germline lookup yields CDR1 KGHSH and CDR2 LQKENI. V was pared by 2 bases and J by 2 bases, with 10 bases between. CDR3 DNA sequence: TGTGCCAGCTCACCAGTAGGGAGTACCTACGAGCAGTACTTC. This translates into CASSPVGSTYEQYF.

V usage is TRBV5-6 and J usage is TRBJ2-3, with D possibly matching TRBD1 (6 bases). The CDR3 runs 17 residues. Germline V gene data show CDR1 as SGHDT and CDR2 as YYEEEE. The ends were cut back, 0 bases at V and 3 bases at J, with 17 bases in the middle. The chain's CDR3 is CASSLVWQGRGTDTQYF. CDR3 DNA sequence: TGTGCCAGCAGCTTGGTCTGGCAGGGGAGAGGAACAGATACGCAGTATTTT. Looking up the rest from reference TRBV5-6 and TRBJ2-3 gives the full variable domain: DAGVTQSPTHLIKTRGQQVTLRCSPKSGHDTVSWYQQALGQGPQFIFQYYEEEERQRGNFPDRFSGHQFPNYSSELNVNALLLGDSALYLCASSLVWQGRGTDTQYFGPGTRLTVL.

The chain is built from TRBV6-6 and TRBJ1-6, with TRBD1 matching over 7 bases. This CDR3 is 15 amino acids long. Germline lookup yields CDR1 MNHNY and CDR2 SVGAGI (reference sequence). V shed 4 bases, J shed 5 bases, and the junction held 5 bases outside the gene matches. The CDR3 here is CASSLGQNNNSPLHF. The CDR3 bases are TGTGCCAGCAGTTTGGGACAGAACAATAATTCACCCCTCCACTTT.

The chain has TRBV10-1 and TRBJ1-6, with 7 nucleotides matching TRBD1. The CDR3 runs to 13 residues. Trimming at V came to 9 bases and at J to 7 bases, leaving 6 bases not matched to a gene. Germline assignment: CDR1 WNHNN and CDR2 SYGVQD (reference sequence). The chain's CDR3 is CASRQGTNSPLHF. The CDR3 DNA is TGCGCCAGTCGACAGGGAACCAATTCACCCCTCCACTTT.

The V call is TRBV20-1, the J call TRBJ2-7; TRBD1 aligns across 8 bases. V shed 3 bases, J shed 0 bases, and the junction held 4 bases outside the gene matches. The CDR3 loop spans 14 amino acids. Per germline, CDR1 DFQATT and CDR2 SNEGSKA (reference sequence). CDR3 in amino acids: CSASDRGSSYEQYF. In DNA form, the CDR3 reads TGCAGTGCTAGTGACAGGGGAAGCTCCTACGAGCAGTACTTC.

As concerns this clone: One end of the junction fails to match germline, which may point to a read error. The chain joins TRBV30 to TRBJ1-2; 9 positions match TRBD1. The CDR3 is made up of 12 amino acids. Germline loops: CDR1 GTSNPN, CDR2 SVGIG (reference sequence). CDR3 amino acids: CAWSAGQGLVHF. The CDR3, as DNA: TGTGCCTGGAGTGCGGGACAGGGTTTGGTTCACTTC.

V and J are TRBV10-1 and TRBJ2-3, with D perhaps TRBD1 (6 bases). Germline assignment: CDR1 WNHNN and CDR2 SYGVQD (reference sequence). V was trimmed by 3 bases and J by 2 bases, leaving 12 bases between them. The CDR3 covers 15 residues. In DNA, the CDR3 is TGCGCCAGCAGTGACCAACAGGGATTCACAGATACGCAGTATTTT. Amino acids: CASSDQQGFTDTQYF.

The chain carries TRBV7-2 and TRBJ2-2, with TRBD2 identical over 8 bases. The V and J ends lost 5 bases and 6 bases, in that order; junction bases with no gene match: 20. CDR1 is SGHTA and CDR2 is FQGNSA in the germline V gene. CDR3 length: 19 residues. CDR3 nucleotide sequence: TGTGCCAGCAGCCCCGTGGTTTCTAGCGGGCTAGGCGTTGCCGGGGAGCTGTTTTTT. This encodes CASSPVVSSGLGVAGELFF. The entire variable domain, with the rest obtained from reference TRBV7-2 and TRBJ2-2, is as follows: GAGVSQSPSNKVTEKGKDVELRCDPISGHTALYWYRQSLGQGLEFLIYFQGNSAPDKSGLPSDRFSAERTGGSVSTLTIQRTQQEDSAVYLCASSPVVSSGLGVAGELFFGEGSRLTVL.

This clone was detected once. The chain is built from TRBV5-1 and TRBJ2-7; the match to TRBD1 covers 7 bases. CDR1 is SGHRS, CDR2 YFSETQ, per germline. V was pared by 5 bases and J by 0 bases, with 11 bases of the junction left unmatched. The CDR3 sequence is 16 residues long. The CDR3 DNA sequence: TGCGCCAGCAGTCCACTAACAGGGGACGACTCCTACGAGCAGTACTTC. It codes for CASSPLTGDDSYEQYF.

This chain joins TRBV5-1 and TRBJ2-1, with 7 positions matching TRBD1. The germline gives CDR1 SGHRS, CDR2 YFSETQ. Trimming removed 5 bases from V and 5 bases from J; junction bases left unmatched: 13. CDR3 length equals 16 residues. The CDR3 DNA reads TGCGCCAGCAGGCGTGAACCGACAGGGTGGGACAATGAGCAGTTCTTC. Translation: CASRREPTGWDNEQFF.

The V call is TRBV7-2, the J call TRBJ1-1; the match to TRBD1 covers 8 bases. The V gene's germline CDR1 is SGHTA and CDR2 FQGNSA. Unmatched junction bases numbered 12, after V lost 5 bases and J lost 1 base. This CDR3 region has 17 residues. CDR3 region: CASSPLLAGGSNTEAFF. In nucleotides, the CDR3 is TGTGCCAGCAGCCCCCTTTTGGCAGGGGGCTCGAACACTGAAGCTTTCTTT.

This sequence joins TRBV7-6 and TRBJ2-3; unclear D gene. The CDR3 sequence is 17 residues long. Trimming cost V 6 bases and J 2 bases, with 21 bases left between them. Germline V gene lookup returns CDR1 SGHVS and CDR2 FNYEAQ. The chain's CDR3 is CASSLGRLSSFTDTQYF. CDR3 DNA: TGTGCCAGCAGTTTGGGTCGACTTTCTTCGTTCACAGATACGCAGTATTTT.

The chain employs TRBV4-2 and TRBJ2-7, with 8 bases that match TRBD1. Germline CDR1 is LGHNA and CDR2 is YNFKEQ. The CDR3 totals 17 residues. V lost 0 bases to trimming and J lost 3 bases; unmatched junction nucleotides: 10. The CDR3 loop reads CASSQEGNTGGIYEQYF. CDR3 coding DNA: TGTGCCAGCAGCCAAGAGGGGAACACAGGGGGGATCTACGAGCAGTACTTC.

This clone was recorded only once. This chain joins TRBV18 and TRBJ1-3; 12 bases match TRBD1. The germline CDR1 and CDR2 sequences are KGHSH and LQKENI. The CDR3 is 18 residues long. V lost 3 bases to trimming and J lost 4 bases; unmatched junction nucleotides: 10. CDR3 sequence: CASSPFPGQGASGNTIYF. The CDR3 DNA reads as TGTGCCAGCTCACCCTTTCCGGGACAGGGGGCGTCAGGAAACACCATATATTTT.

This chain connects TRBV5-6 to TRBJ2-7; TRBD2 is a possible D gene (6 bases). The CDR3 covers 13 residues. Germline CDR1 SGHDT, CDR2 YYEEEE. V was cut by 6 bases and J by 0 bases, with 10 bases left in between. CDR3 in amino acids: CASNQRVSYEQYF. The CDR3 DNA sequence: TGTGCCAGCAACCAGCGGGTCTCCTACGAGCAGTACTTC.

The V and J genes are TRBV7-9 and TRBJ1-4, with 9 positions matching TRBD1. V shed 5 bases and J 5 bases; nucleotides not matched to a gene: 3. Germline V gene data show CDR1 as SEHNR and CDR2 as FQNEAQ (reference sequence). The CDR3 sequence is 14 residues long. The DNA for the CDR3 is TGTGCCAGCAGCGAAGGACAGGGGAATGAAAAACTGTTTTTT. It translates to CASSEGQGNEKLFF.

The chain is built from TRBV7-9 and TRBJ2-3, with D maybe TRBD2 (6 bases). Trimming pared 3 bases from V and 6 bases from J, leaving 10 bases between. Per the germline V gene, CDR1 is SEHNR and CDR2 is FQNEAQ (reference sequence). The CDR3 consists of 13 residues. CDR3 in DNA: TGTGCCAGCAGCTTGACTGGGAGGGATACGCAGTATTTT. As protein: CASSLTGRDTQYF.

This clone was detected only a few times. The chain combines TRBV29-1 with TRBJ2-3, with 7 bases aligning to TRBD1. The CDR3 spans 14 residues. Germline trimming cut 6 bases from V and 2 bases from J; bases unmatched to any gene: 8. Germline CDR1 and CDR2: SQVTM and ANQGSEA. The DNA for the CDR3 is TGCAGCGTGTTAGACAGGGCCTTCACAGATACGCAGTATTTT. Translated, it gives CSVLDRAFTDTQYF.

The chain couples TRBV2 to TRBJ1-1, with 7 bases lining up with TRBD1. V trimming: 6 bases; J trimming: 1 base; junction bases outside the gene matches: 2. Germline values: CDR1 SNHLY, CDR2 FYNNEI. CDR3 length: 13 residues. CDR3 bases: TGTGCCAGCAGCCGGACAGGGAACACTGAAGCTTTCTTT. Residues: CASSRTGNTEAFF.

J is TRBJ2-7 and V is TRBV25-1, with D hard to call. V gave up 2 bases and J gave up 0 bases, with 8 bases separating them. CDR1 MGHDK and CDR2 SYGVNS come from the germline V gene. The CDR3 covers 14 residues. CDR3 protein: CASSEPDTSYEQYF. As DNA, the CDR3 is TGTGCCAGCAGTGAACCTGACACCTCCTACGAGCAGTACTTC.

This chain joins TRBV7-9 and TRBJ2-1, with 9 bases aligning to TRBD2. Per the germline V gene, CDR1 is SEHNR and CDR2 is FQNEAQ (reference sequence). The CDR3 sequence is 18 residues long. Germline trimming cut 2 bases from V and 9 bases from J; bases unmatched to any gene: 17. The CDR3 sequence: CASSLFPRGREGLSEQFF. CDR3 in DNA: TGTGCCAGCAGCTTATTCCCCCGAGGGCGGGAGGGCCTAAGTGAGCAGTTCTTC.